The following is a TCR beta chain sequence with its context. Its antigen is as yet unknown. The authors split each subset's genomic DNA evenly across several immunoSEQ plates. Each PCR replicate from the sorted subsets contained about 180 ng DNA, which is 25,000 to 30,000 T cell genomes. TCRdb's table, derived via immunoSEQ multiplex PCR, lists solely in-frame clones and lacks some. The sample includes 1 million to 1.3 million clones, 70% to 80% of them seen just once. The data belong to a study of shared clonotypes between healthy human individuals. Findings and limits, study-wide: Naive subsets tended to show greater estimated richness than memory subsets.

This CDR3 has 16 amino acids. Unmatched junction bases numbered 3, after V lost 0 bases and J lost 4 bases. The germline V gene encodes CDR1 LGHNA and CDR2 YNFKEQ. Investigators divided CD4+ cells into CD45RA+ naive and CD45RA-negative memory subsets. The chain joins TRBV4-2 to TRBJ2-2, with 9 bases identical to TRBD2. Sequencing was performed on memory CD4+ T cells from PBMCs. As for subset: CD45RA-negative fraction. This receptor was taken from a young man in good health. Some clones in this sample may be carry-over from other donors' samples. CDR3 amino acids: CASSQDRAGGTGELFF. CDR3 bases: TGTGCCAGCAGCCAAGACAGAGCGGGAGGCACCGGGGAGCTGTTTTTT.